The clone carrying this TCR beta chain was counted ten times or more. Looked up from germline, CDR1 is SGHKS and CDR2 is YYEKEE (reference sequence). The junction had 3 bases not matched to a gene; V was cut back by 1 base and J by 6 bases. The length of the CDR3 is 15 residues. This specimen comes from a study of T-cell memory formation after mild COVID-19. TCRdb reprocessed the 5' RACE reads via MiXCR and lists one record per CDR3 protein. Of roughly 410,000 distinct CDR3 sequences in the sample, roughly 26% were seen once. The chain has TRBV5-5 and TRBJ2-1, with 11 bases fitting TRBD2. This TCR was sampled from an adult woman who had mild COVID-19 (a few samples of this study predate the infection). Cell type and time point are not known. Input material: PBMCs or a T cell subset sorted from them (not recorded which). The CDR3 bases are TGTGCCAGCAGCTTGCTAGCGGGAGGTCCCAATGAGCAGTTCTTC. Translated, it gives CASSLLAGGPNEQFF.